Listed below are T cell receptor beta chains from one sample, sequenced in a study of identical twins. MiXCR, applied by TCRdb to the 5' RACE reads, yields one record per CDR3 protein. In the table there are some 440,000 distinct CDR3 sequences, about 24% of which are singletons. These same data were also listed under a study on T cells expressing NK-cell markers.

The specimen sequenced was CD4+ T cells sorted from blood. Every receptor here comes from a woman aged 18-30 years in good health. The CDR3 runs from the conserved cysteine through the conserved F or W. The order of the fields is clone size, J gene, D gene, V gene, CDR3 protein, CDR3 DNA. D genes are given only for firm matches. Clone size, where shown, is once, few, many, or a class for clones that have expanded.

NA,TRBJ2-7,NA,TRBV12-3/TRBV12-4,CASSLPGRNPYEQYF,TGTGCCAGCAGTTTGCCGGGGCGTAATCCCTACGAGCAGTACTTC
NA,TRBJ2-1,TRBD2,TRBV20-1,CSARVLSGASYNEQFF,TGCAGTGCTAGAGTTCTGAGCGGGGCCTCCTACAATGAGCAGTTCTTC
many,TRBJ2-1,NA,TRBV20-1,CSARRGGTGGTGEQFF,TGCAGTGCTAGACGTGGGGGCACTGGGGGAACAGGCGAGCAGTTCTTC
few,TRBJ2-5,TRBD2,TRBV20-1,CSAPRLAGEETQYF,TGCAGTGCTCCCCGACTAGCGGGAGAAGAGACCCAGTACTTC
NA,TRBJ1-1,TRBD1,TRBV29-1,CSANRQGGTEAFF,TGCAGCGCCAACCGACAGGGCGGCACTGAAGCTTTCTTT
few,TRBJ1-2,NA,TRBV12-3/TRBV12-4,CASSYRAIYGYTF,TGTGCCAGCAGTTACAGGGCTATATATGGCTACACCTTC
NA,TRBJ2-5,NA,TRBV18,CASRTRAETQYF,TGTGCCAGCAGGACCCGGGCGGAGACCCAGTACTTC
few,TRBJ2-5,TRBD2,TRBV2,CASSEVTSGRETQYF,TGTGCCAGCAGTGAAGTGACTAGCGGGAGAGAGACCCAGTACTTC
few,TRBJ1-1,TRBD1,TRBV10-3,CAISYGTGNTEAFF,TGTGCCATCAGCTACGGGACAGGGAACACTGAAGCTTTCTTT
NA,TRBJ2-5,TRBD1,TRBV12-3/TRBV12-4,CASRQRQGYGETQYF,TGTGCCAGCAGACAAAGACAGGGATACGGGGAGACCCAGTACTTC
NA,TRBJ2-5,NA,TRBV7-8,CASSFGIGEETQYF,TGTGCCAGCAGCTTCGGGATCGGCGAAGAGACCCAGTACTTC
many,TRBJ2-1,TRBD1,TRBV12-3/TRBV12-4,CASSPRQGVRNEQFF,TGTGCCAGCAGTCCCAGACAGGGGGTCAGGAATGAGCAGTTCTTC
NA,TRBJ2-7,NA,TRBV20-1,CSARRPGLNYEQYF,TGCAGTGCAAGGAGACCGGGTCTAAACTACGAGCAGTACTTC
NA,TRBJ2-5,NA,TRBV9,CASSVAGDPGTQYF,TGTGCCAGCAGCGTAGCGGGGGACCCCGGGACCCAGTACTTC
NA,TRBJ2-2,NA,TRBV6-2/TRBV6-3,CASIGGGERVWTGELFF,TGTGCCAGCATAGGTGGGGGAGAGAGAGTTTGGACCGGGGAGCTGTTTTTT
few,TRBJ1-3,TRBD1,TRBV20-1,CSAADRGRGNTIYF,TGCAGTGCTGCGGACAGGGGGCGAGGAAACACCATATATTTT
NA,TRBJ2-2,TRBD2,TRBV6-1,CATSLAGDTGELFF,TGTGCCACCTCCCTAGCGGGGGACACCGGGGAGCTGTTTTTT